One and the same sample provided the 10 T cell receptor beta chains below, sequenced in a study of Ad26.COV2.S vaccination and SARS-CoV-2 variants. Treatment denoted: some 20 received Ad26.COV2.S at low or high dose, single or two shots; roughly 5 received placebo; per-sample allocation not given. Sampling took place 63 days after the first vaccine or placebo injection. The protocol was immunoSEQ multiplex PCR, while the TCRdb copy is restricted to in-frame clones and leaves out a portion. The sample comprises more than 250,000 clones, 70% to 90% of which are singletons, and less than 3.5% rests with the top ten. The sample was peripheral blood, taken in a trial of Ad26.COV2.S vaccine versus placebo. These receptors were collected from a person aged 18-65 years who received the Ad26.COV2.S COVID-19 vaccine or a placebo.

The V gene is TRBV2, the J gene TRBJ2-3; 14 nucleotides agree with TRBD2. Trimming at V came to 5 bases and at J to 2 bases, leaving 3 bases not matched to a gene. The CDR3 is made up of 16 amino acids. From germline, CDR1 is SNHLY and CDR2 FYNNEI. CDR3 loop: CASSRLAGGNTDTQYF. CDR3 bases: TGTGCCAGCAGTAGACTAGCGGGGGGGAACACAGATACGCAGTATTTT. Supplemented by reference TRBV2 and TRBJ2-3, the full variable domain reads EPEVTQTPSHQVTQMGQEVILRCVPISNHLYFYWYRQILGQKVEFLVSFYNNEISEKSEIFDDQFSVERPDGSNFTLKIRSTKLEDSAMYFCASSRLAGGNTDTQYFGPGTRLTVL.

V and J are TRBV4-1 and TRBJ1-5; D may be TRBD1 (6 bases). In germline, CDR1 is MGHRA, CDR2 YSYEKL. CDR3 size: 16 residues. V gave up 7 bases and J gave up 0 bases, with 16 bases separating them. This CDR3 is CASNWDIGYSNQPQHF. The CDR3 region has the DNA TGCGCCAGCAACTGGGACATTGGTTATAGCAATCAGCCCCAGCATTTT.

This chain uses TRBV3-1 (or the pseudogene TRBV3-2) with TRBJ2-2; TRBD2 matches at 11 bases. Germline V CDR1 and CDR2: LGHDT, YNNKEL (reference sequence). Germline trimming cut 4 bases from V and 4 bases from J; bases unmatched to any gene: 11. This CDR3 contains 18 residues. The CDR3 protein is CASSRLSGTSGSTGELFF. In DNA, the CDR3 is TGTGCCAGCAGCCGCTTAAGCGGCACTAGCGGGAGCACCGGGGAGCTGTTTTTT.

The chain combines TRBV10-3 with TRBJ1-2; 7 bases match TRBD1. The length of the CDR3 is 13 residues. Germline V gives CDR1 ENHRY, CDR2 SYGVKD. V lost 8 bases, J lost 3 bases, and 6 bases stayed unmatched. The CDR3, as DNA: TGTGCCATCCAGGGGGTGGGGGACTATGGCTACACCTTC. Translation gives CAIQGVGDYGYTF.

This rearrangement joins TRBV7-2 to TRBJ1-5; 7 positions match TRBD1. CDR1 is SGHTA, CDR2 FQGNSA, per germline. V was clipped by 5 bases and J by 0 bases; unmatched bases: 10. The CDR3 length is 17 residues. In DNA form, the CDR3 reads TGTGCCAGCAGCGTCCGGGACAGAGCTTATAGCAATCAGCCCCAGCATTTT. Encoded protein: CASSVRDRAYSNQPQHF.

V gene TRBV10-3 combines with J gene TRBJ2-7; D is possibly TRBD2 (6 bases). There are 14 residues in the CDR3. Per the germline V gene, CDR1 is ENHRY and CDR2 is SYGVKD. Trimming removed 5 bases at V and 0 bases at J, with 11 bases between. The CDR3 region is CAISLSSDSYEQYF. CDR3 in DNA: TGTGCCATCAGTTTGTCTAGCGACTCCTACGAGCAGTACTTC.

CDR3 region: CASSLAEQGTGLHF. The DNA of the CDR3 is TGTGCCAGCAGCTTAGCCGAACAGGGAACGGGCCTCCACTTT. This chain uses TRBV7-8 with TRBJ1-6, with D tentatively TRBD1 (6 bases). Germline V gene data show CDR1 as SGHVS and CDR2 as FQNEAQ. Deletions cut 0 bases from V and 15 bases from J, with 15 bases between. This CDR3 region has 14 residues.

The chain recombines TRBV6-6 with TRBJ2-7, with 9 nucleotides matching TRBD1. Germline V gene sequence: CDR1 MNHNY, CDR2 SVGAGI (reference sequence). CDR3 size: 19 residues. The junction had 18 bases not matched to a gene; V was cut back by 5 bases and J by 1 base. CDR3 nucleotides: TGTGCCAGCAGTCACCCCCGGGGACGACAGGGGGGATGGTCCTACGAGCAGTACTTC. This codes for CASSHPRGRQGGWSYEQYF.

Only a few counts were recorded for this clone. The rearrangement uses TRBV11-2 and TRBJ1-3; D gene ambiguous. Germline V CDR1 and CDR2: SGHAT, FQNNGV. CDR3 size: 16 residues. Trimming left V 4 bases short and J 0 bases short, with 13 bases between. The CDR3 DNA sequence: TGTGCCAGCAGCTCCGGAGGGTTGGGCTCTGGAAACACCATATATTTT. Its protein product is CASSSGGLGSGNTIYF.

This clone was counted once. This sequence joins TRBV19 and TRBJ2-5; 10 bases line up with TRBD2. This CDR3 has 15 amino acids. CDR1 is LNHDA and CDR2 is SQIVND in the germline V gene (reference sequence). Germline trimming cut 0 bases from V and 6 bases from J; bases unmatched to any gene: 4. CDR3 amino acids: CASSIDTSGMKTQYF. In DNA, the CDR3 is TGTGCCAGTAGTATAGATACTAGCGGGATGAAGACCCAGTACTTC.